This entry concerns a single T cell receptor (beta chain). Antigen unknown. TCRdb's table, derived via immunoSEQ multiplex PCR, lists solely in-frame clones and lacks some. The table shows about 90,000 clones, with about 85% occurring only once. The data were taken from a study of radiotherapy plus CTLA-4 blockade in lung cancer. Study results and caveats: Tumor-origin TCR clones grew in blood after radiotherapy plus ipilimumab.

The CDR3 is made up of 10 amino acids. CDR1 is DFQATT, CDR2 SNEGSKA, per germline (reference sequence). Trimming shortened V by 6 bases and J by 10 bases, and 10 bases separated the two germline ends. The clonotype originates from a human donor with non-small cell lung cancer that progressed on radiotherapy plus ipilimumab. The V and J genes are TRBV20-1 and TRBJ2-1; D remains unclear. The material was peripheral blood, obtained from a patient treated with radiotherapy plus ipilimumab. This chain's CDR3 is CSAPVVEQFF. Written as DNA, the CDR3 is TGCAGTGCACCGGTTGTGGAGCAGTTCTTC.